A selection of T cell receptor beta chains follows, all from one sample in a study of patients and donors after allogeneic stem cell transplantation. TCRdb re-called the RT-PCR reads through MiXCR, storing one row per CDR3 protein. Here the sample spans about 96,000 distinct CDR3 sequences, roughly 50% being singletons. Sequenced sample: blood, either unsorted or a sorted T cell fraction (not recorded which). The source of these receptors is a human donor who was either an allogeneic HSCT recipient or a stem cell or donor lymphocyte infusion donor (not recorded which). It is not recorded whose cells these are; they may come from a transplant donor. The CDR3 runs from the conserved cysteine through the conserved F or W. A D gene is named only where the DNA matches it firmly. Size values are once, few and many counts, or a class for expanded clones, and some rows have none.

CDR3 | DNA | J | V | D | size
CASRPTGGLTNEKLFF | TGTGCCAGCAGACCTACAGGGGGCTTAACTAATGAAAAACTGTTTTTT | TRBJ1-4 | TRBV12-3/TRBV12-4 | TRBD1 | .
CATRDGNYGYTF | TGTGCCACCCGGGACGGAAACTATGGCTACACCTTC | TRBJ1-2 | TRBV24-1 | . | .
CASEEEGIRNYGYTF | TGTGCCAGCGAAGAAGAGGGGATCCGCAACTATGGCTACACCTTC | TRBJ1-2 | TRBV6-2/TRBV6-3 | . | few
CATGPTNYGYTF | TGTGCCACAGGCCCGACTAACTATGGCTACACCTTC | TRBJ1-2 | TRBV27 | . | .
CASSSTFYDTQYF | TGTGCCAGCAGCTCAACCTTCTATGATACGCAGTATTTT | TRBJ2-3 | TRBV7-2 | . | .
CARVDLGGKLFF | TGTGCCCGCGTGGACTTGGGTGGAAAACTGTTTTTT | TRBJ1-4 | TRBV12-3/TRBV12-4 | . | .
CASSLGQGGNYGYTF | TGTGCCAGCAGCTTAGGACAGGGAGGAAACTATGGCTACACCTTC | TRBJ1-2 | TRBV7-9 | TRBD1 | .
CSAGTGGFNQPQHF | TGCAGTGCAGGTACGGGGGGTTTCAATCAGCCCCAGCATTTT | TRBJ1-5 | TRBV20-1 | . | .
CAISELDRGREQYF | TGTGCCATCAGTGAGTTGGACAGGGGGAGAGAGCAGTACTTC | TRBJ2-7 | TRBV10-3 | TRBD1 | .
CASSLEGGGYTF | TGCGCCAGCAGCTTGGAGGGTGGCGGCTACACCTTC | TRBJ1-2 | TRBV5-1 | . | few
CASSPGYWYGYTF | TGTGCCAGCAGCCCAGGATACTGGTATGGCTACACCTTC | TRBJ1-2 | TRBV3-1 | . | few
CASSPGDSSSEKLFF | TGCGCCAGCAGTCCTGGGGACAGCTCTTCTGAAAAACTGTTTTTT | TRBJ1-4 | TRBV5-1 | TRBD1 | .
CSVSTPMNTEAFF | TGCAGCGTGTCGACACCCATGAACACTGAAGCTTTCTTT | TRBJ1-1 | TRBV29-1 | . | .
CAISSDSHTYEQYF | TGTGCCATCAGTTCTGACAGCCATACCTACGAGCAGTACTTC | TRBJ2-7 | TRBV10-3 | . | .
CASTSSLWNTEAFF | TGTGCCAGCACCTCGTCTCTTTGGAACACTGAAGCTTTCTTT | TRBJ1-1 | TRBV14 | . | few
CASSNRGNTEAFF | TGTGCCAGCAGTAACAGGGGGAACACTGAAGCTTTCTTT | TRBJ1-1 | TRBV12-3/TRBV12-4 | TRBD1 | .
CASSWAAETQYF | TGTGCCAGCAGCTGGGCAGCGGAGACCCAGTACTTC | TRBJ2-5 | TRBV12-3/TRBV12-4 | . | .
CASRQTGKSGYTF | TGTGCCAGCAGGCAGACAGGGAAGAGTGGCTACACCTTC | TRBJ1-2 | TRBV11-2 | TRBD1 | .
CASSPRSTVNTEAFF | TGTGCCAGCAGTCCCCGATCGACGGTGAACACTGAAGCTTTCTTT | TRBJ1-1 | TRBV12-3/TRBV12-4 | . | .
CASPARFQGHQPQHF | TGCGCCAGCCCAGCCAGGTTTCAAGGGCATCAGCCCCAGCATTTT | TRBJ1-5 | TRBV4-3 | . | few
CSVYGVNTEAFF | TGCAGCGTTTACGGGGTGAACACTGAAGCTTTCTTT | TRBJ1-1 | TRBV29-1 | . | .
CASSLARQGGNSNQPQHF | TGTGCCAGCAGCTTAGCGCGACAGGGAGGGAATAGCAATCAGCCCCAGCATTTT | TRBJ1-5 | TRBV7-8 | TRBD1 | .
CSARGRESPNQPQHF | TGCAGTGCTAGAGGCAGGGAGTCTCCCAATCAGCCCCAGCATTTT | TRBJ1-5 | TRBV20-1 | . | .
CASTSDRGEPQHF | TGTGCCAGCACTTCGGACAGGGGGGAGCCCCAGCATTTT | TRBJ1-5 | TRBV28 | TRBD1 | few
CASSPQGQGGSPLHF | TGTGCCAGCAGTCCGCAAGGGCAGGGCGGCTCACCCCTCCACTTT | TRBJ1-6 | TRBV12-3/TRBV12-4 | . | .
CASSRRVPSNTEAFF | TGTGCCAGCAGCCGTAGGGTACCGTCGAACACTGAAGCTTTCTTT | TRBJ1-1 | TRBV16 | . | .
CASIFGGQEPRGYTF | TGTGCCAGCATATTTGGGGGACAGGAACCGCGGGGCTACACCTTC | TRBJ1-2 | TRBV5-4 | TRBD1 | .
CSLRDRDSHPDGYTF | TGCAGCTTACGGGACAGGGATTCTCATCCTGACGGCTACACCTTC | TRBJ1-2 | TRBV29-1 | TRBD1 | .
CASSRSLYNEQFF | TGCGCCAGCAGCCGGAGCCTCTACAATGAGCAGTTCTTC | TRBJ2-1 | TRBV4-3 | . | many
CASSQDSYEQYF | TGTGCCAGCAGCCAAGACTCCTACGAGCAGTACTTC | TRBJ2-7 | TRBV3-1 | . | .
CASHGLGGTEAFF | TGTGCCAGCCACGGATTGGGGGGCACTGAAGCTTTCTTT | TRBJ1-1 | TRBV28 | . | .
CASRTSGGGNEKLFF | TGTGCCAGCAGAACCTCAGGGGGAGGGAATGAAAAACTGTTTTTT | TRBJ1-4 | TRBV12-3/TRBV12-4 | TRBD1 | .
CASSLRQGSEQFF | TGTGCCAGCAGCTTACGCCAGGGCTCGGAGCAGTTCTTC | TRBJ2-1 | TRBV7-9 | . | few
CSVGGQTTDTQYF | TGCAGCGTTGGGGGACAGACCACAGATACGCAGTATTTT | TRBJ2-3 | TRBV29-1 | TRBD1 | .
CASRGGERYQPQHF | TGTGCCAGCAGGGGAGGGGAGAGATATCAGCCCCAGCATTTT | TRBJ1-5 | TRBV6-2/TRBV6-3 | . | .
CAIHPGTSDSYEQYF | TGTGCCATCCACCCCGGGACTAGCGACTCCTACGAGCAGTACTTC | TRBJ2-7 | TRBV10-3 | TRBD2 | .
CASSYRARWKLFF | TGTGCCAGCTCCTACCGAGCCCGCTGGAAACTGTTTTTT | TRBJ1-4 | TRBV28 | . | few
CASSQVQGRSQHF | TGCGCCAGCAGCCAAGTACAGGGAAGGTCCCAGCATTTT | TRBJ1-5 | TRBV4-3 | . | once
CASSLQAPNEKLFF | TGTGCCAGCAGCTTACAGGCCCCTAATGAAAAACTGTTTTTT | TRBJ1-4 | TRBV7-9 | . | few
CATRGGTGNNEKLFF | TGTGCCACCAGGGGCGGTACGGGTAATAATGAAAAACTGTTTTTT | TRBJ1-4 | TRBV24-1 | . | .
CSARDPGGPSTDTQYF | TGCAGTGCTAGAGATCCCGGGGGTCCTAGCACAGATACGCAGTATTTT | TRBJ2-3 | TRBV20-1 | . | .
CASTIHGRNQPQHF | TGTGCCAGTACAATACACGGCCGCAATCAGCCCCAGCATTTT | TRBJ1-5 | TRBV19 | . | .
CSASPEIDYNSPLHF | TGCAGTGCTAGCCCCGAGATAGACTATAATTCACCCCTCCACTTT | TRBJ1-6 | TRBV20-1 | . | few
CSARDGGNNEQFF | TGCAGTGCTAGAGATGGAGGCAACAATGAGCAGTTCTTC | TRBJ2-1 | TRBV20-1 | . | .
CATTRDRTDTQYF | TGTGCCACCACGAGGGACCGCACAGATACGCAGTATTTT | TRBJ2-3 | TRBV28 | . | .
CSADGRTNTEAFF | TGCAGTGCGGATGGACGGACGAACACTGAAGCTTTCTTT | TRBJ1-1 | TRBV20-1 | . | .
CSARDIQATNTEAFF | TGCAGTGCTAGAGATATTCAGGCCACGAACACTGAAGCTTTCTTT | TRBJ1-1 | TRBV20-1 | . | once
CASSLGSDGGETQYF | TGTGCCAGCAGTTTAGGTTCAGACGGGGGGGAGACCCAGTACTTC | TRBJ2-5 | TRBV12-3/TRBV12-4 | TRBD2 | .
CAIGRNEQFF | TGTGCCATTGGCCGCAATGAGCAGTTCTTC | TRBJ2-1 | TRBV2 | . | .
CASSSATSGGQETQYF | TGCGCCAGCAGCTCCGCAACTAGCGGCGGTCAAGAGACCCAGTACTTC | TRBJ2-5 | TRBV5-1 | TRBD2 | .
CSASGGNPSNQPQHF | TGCAGTGCTAGTGGCGGGAACCCTAGCAATCAGCCCCAGCATTTT | TRBJ1-5 | TRBV20-1 | . | .
CAISVTGGGEQYF | TGTGCCATCAGTGTGACAGGGGGAGGCGAGCAGTACTTC | TRBJ2-7 | TRBV10-3 | TRBD1 | .
CASSPIYPPVPGGVNTEAFF | TGTGCCAGCAGTCCGATATATCCCCCTGTCCCGGGGGGGGTGAACACTGAAGCTTTCTTT | TRBJ1-1 | TRBV28 | . | .
CASSQGRSSYNSPLHF | TGCGCCAGCAGCCAGGGGCGAAGCTCCTATAATTCACCCCTCCACTTT | TRBJ1-6 | TRBV4-1 | . | .